A selection of T cell receptor beta chains follows, all from one sample in a study of pediatric ulcerative colitis. Profiled with immunoSEQ multiplex PCR; TCRdb holds only in-frame clones, not every one. The table has about 64,000 clones, roughly nine tenths seen once. Sequenced input: blood. The receptor set was obtained from a boy aged 5-17 years with severe ulcerative colitis. Both conserved end residues are part of each CDR3. A D gene is named only where the DNA matches it firmly. Rows may omit the clone size; those that give it use once, few, many or a size class.

length	V	D	size	J	DNA	CDR3
17	TRBV4-2	TRBD2	.	TRBJ2-2	TGTGCCAGCAGCCAAGATGGACTAGCGGGGAACACCGGGGAGCTGTTTTTT	CASSQDGLAGNTGELFF
14	TRBV30	TRBD1	.	TRBJ1-1	TGTGCCTGGGACCCCGGGACAGGGGGCACTGAAGCTTTCTTT	CAWDPGTGGTEAFF
16	TRBV7-9	.	.	TRBJ2-7	TGTGCCAGCAGCTTAGCAGGAGGGGGAATCTACCACGAGCAGTACTTC	CASSLAGGGIYHEQYF
14	TRBV25-1	TRBD1	.	TRBJ1-1	TGTGCCAGCAGTGCACTCGACAGGGGGCCTGAAGCTTTCTTT	CASSALDRGPEAFF
15	TRBV10-2	.	.	TRBJ2-7	TGCGCCAGCAGTGAGTTGCCGACTATGGCCTACGAGCAGTACTTC	CASSELPTMAYEQYF
14	TRBV5-1	.	.	TRBJ2-7	TGCGCCAGCAGCCCCGGGACTGGGACCTACGAGCAGTACTTC	CASSPGTGTYEQYF
15	TRBV19	TRBD1	.	TRBJ1-5	TGTGCCAGTAGCCCGGACAGGTTTAGCAATCAGCCCCAGCATTTT	CASSPDRFSNQPQHF
14	TRBV19	.	.	TRBJ1-2	TGTGCCAGTAGTATCTCGCAGGGTCGCGATGGCTACACCTTC	CASSISQGRDGYTF
16	TRBV2	TRBD2	.	TRBJ2-1	TGTGCCAGCAGTCAGACTAGCGGGAGTCTCGTAAATGAGCAGTTCTTC	CASSQTSGSLVNEQFF
11	TRBV20-1	.	.	TRBJ1-1	TGCAGTGTACCAAGAGCTATCGAAGCTTTCTTT	CSVPRAIEAFF
16	TRBV19	.	.	TRBJ2-7	TGTGCCAGTAGTATAGATCTCGGGACCGGACCCTACGAGCAGTACTTC	CASSIDLGTGPYEQYF
15	TRBV21-1	.	.	TRBJ1-1	TGTGCCAGCAGCAAAAGCAACCTTAATCGTACTGAAGCTTTCTTT	CASSKSNLNRTEAFF
15	TRBV5-4	TRBD2	.	TRBJ2-7	TGTGCCAGCAGTTATATAGCGGGAAACGGTTACGAGCAGTACTTC	CASSYIAGNGYEQYF
16	TRBV30	.	.	TRBJ2-1	TGTGCCTGGGTACCGGTTCCGCTACACTCCTACAATGAGCAGTTCTTC	CAWVPVPLHSYNEQFF
15	TRBV18	.	.	TRBJ2-5	TGTGCCAGCTCACGAGGGGGTTGGGGTCAAGAGACCCAGTACTTC	CASSRGGWGQETQYF
14	TRBV5-6	TRBD1	.	TRBJ2-7	TGTGCCAGCAGCTTACAGACAGGGTTGGACGAGCAGTACTTC	CASSLQTGLDEQYF
15	TRBV30	.	.	TRBJ2-1	TGTGCCTGGAGTATGTCCAGGGACGGTTCATATGAGCAGTTCTTC	CAWSMSRDGSYEQFF
15	TRBV25-1	.	few	TRBJ1-3	TGTGCCAGCAGTGCCCCTACACCGTCTGGAAACACCATATATTTT	CASSAPTPSGNTIYF
14	TRBV5-6	TRBD1	few	TRBJ2-7	TGTGCCAGCAGCCCGGGGACAGGGATCTACGAGCAGTACTTC	CASSPGTGIYEQYF
14	TRBV13	TRBD2	.	TRBJ2-7	TGTGCCAGCAGCCTAGCGGGAGCTGCCTACGAGCAGTACTTC	CASSLAGAAYEQYF
12	TRBV30	.	.	TRBJ1-1	TGTGCCTGGACGGCCGGGGGCACTGAAGCTTTCTTT	CAWTAGGTEAFF
13	TRBV11-2	.	.	TRBJ1-1	TGTGCCAGCAGCTTAGACCCGAACACTGAAGCTTTCTTT	CASSLDPNTEAFF
14	TRBV9	TRBD2	.	TRBJ2-5	TGTGCCAGCAGCGTGAGCGGGGTACAAGAGACCCAGTACTTC	CASSVSGVQETQYF
12	TRBV6-6	TRBD1	few	TRBJ1-2	TGTGCCAGCATTCAGGGGGCTATTGGCTACACCTTC	CASIQGAIGYTF
17	TRBV7-8	TRBD2	.	TRBJ2-1	TGTGCCAGCAGCTTGTGGAACGAGCGGGAGGCATACAATGAGCAGTTCTTC	CASSLWNEREAYNEQFF
14	TRBV11-2	TRBD2	once	TRBJ2-5	TGTGCCACGGGACTAGCGGGAGGCCAAGAGACCCAGTACTTC	CATGLAGGQETQYF
15	TRBV10-3	TRBD2	.	TRBJ2-3	TGTGCCACCAGACTAGCGGGAGGGGAAACAGATACGCAGTATTTT	CATRLAGGETDTQYF
16	TRBV5-1	TRBD1	once	TRBJ2-1	TGCGCCAGCAGCGGGGAAGGCAGGGGGCTGGAGAGTGAGCAGTTCTTC	CASSGEGRGLESEQFF
11	TRBV30	.	.	TRBJ2-7	TGTGCCTGGAGTTCCCAGTACGAGCAGTACTTC	CAWSSQYEQYF
13	TRBV15	.	.	TRBJ2-7	TGTGCCACCCGGATTCGCGGCTCCTACGAGCAGTACTTC	CATRIRGSYEQYF
15	TRBV9	TRBD2	once	TRBJ2-7	TGTGCCAGCAGCGCCGGACTAGAACGTACCTACGAGCAGTACTTC	CASSAGLERTYEQYF
14	TRBV2	TRBD2	.	TRBJ2-3	TGTGCCAGCAGTGTGCTAGCGGGATCAGATACGCAGTATTTT	CASSVLAGSDTQYF
16	TRBV5-4	.	once	TRBJ2-1	TGTGCCAGCAGCTTGAATAGCGAGAGAGGCTACAATGAGCAGTTCTTC	CASSLNSERGYNEQFF
11	TRBV30	.	.	TRBJ1-4	TGTGCCTGGGCCGAGGGTGAAAAACTGTTTTTT	CAWAEGEKLFF
13	TRBV6-1	.	.	TRBJ2-5	TGTGCCAGCAGACCGACTAGTGCAGAGACCCAGTACTTC	CASRPTSAETQYF
17	TRBV19	TRBD2	.	TRBJ2-3	TGTGCCAGTAGTATGGTAGCGGGAGGAGGGAGCACAGATACGCAGTATTTT	CASSMVAGGGSTDTQYF
11	TRBV30	TRBD1	.	TRBJ1-2	TGTGCCTGGAGTCAGGGGGAGGGCTACACCTTC	CAWSQGEGYTF
17	TRBV14	.	.	TRBJ2-2	TGTGCCAGCAGCCAAGTTAGAGCGGAGCCGAACACCGGGGAGCTGTTTTTT	CASSQVRAEPNTGELFF
14	TRBV6-5	.	.	TRBJ2-7	TGTGCCAGTGGGAAGTGGGGGGACTCCTACGAGCAGTACTTC	CASGKWGDSYEQYF
16	TRBV6-1	TRBD2	.	TRBJ2-7	TGTGCCAGCAGTGGTCCGGGACTAGCGGGAGTTTACGAGCAGTACTTC	CASSGPGLAGVYEQYF
17	TRBV29-1	.	.	TRBJ1-1	TGCAGCGTTGAAGTCGCCAGGGGAACCCTGATGAACACTGAAGCTTTCTTT	CSVEVARGTLMNTEAFF
13	TRBV9	.	.	TRBJ2-5	TGTGCCAGCAGCGTAGATGCAGGAGAGACCCAGTACTTC	CASSVDAGETQYF
17	TRBV27	.	.	TRBJ2-2	TGTGCCAGCAGTCCACTAGATTCCATTGTGGGGGCCGGGGAGCTGTTTTTT	CASSPLDSIVGAGELFF
15	TRBV7-2	TRBD2	.	TRBJ2-1	TGTGCCAGCAGCCCTACTAGCGGTGTTGACAATGAGCAGTTCTTC	CASSPTSGVDNEQFF
16	TRBV11-2	.	.	TRBJ1-2	TGTGCCAGCAGCTTAGACCCAGACGTTGTTCCCTATGGCTACACCTTC	CASSLDPDVVPYGYTF
15	TRBV9	TRBD1	.	TRBJ2-7	TGTGCCAGCAGCGTAGCGGGACAGGGCTCCTACGAGCAGTACTTC	CASSVAGQGSYEQYF
14	TRBV5-4	.	.	TRBJ2-7	TGTGCCAGCAGCTCGCGGACAGCTGGTGACGAGCAGTACTTC	CASSSRTAGDEQYF
14	TRBV9	TRBD2	once	TRBJ2-7	TGTGCCAGCAGCGTAGGAGCGGGAGGGTACGAGCAGTACTTC	CASSVGAGGYEQYF
14	TRBV29-1	TRBD1	.	TRBJ2-1	TGCAGCGTTGAACGGGACAGGGGATACAATGAGCAGTTCTTC	CSVERDRGYNEQFF
15	TRBV7-2	TRBD2	.	TRBJ2-7	TGTGCCAGCAGCCCGTCTAGCGGGTGGGCAGGGGAGCAGTACTTC	CASSPSSGWAGEQYF
20	TRBV6-9	TRBD2	.	TRBJ2-2	TGTGCCAGCAGCACCGGACTAGCGGGAGCCCAGGCTTCGAACACCGGGGAGCTGTTTTTT	CASSTGLAGAQASNTGELFF
16	TRBV7-8	.	.	TRBJ1-5	TGTGCCAGCAGCTTAGCTCCCTCGGGAGGAAATCAGCCCCAGCATTTT	CASSLAPSGGNQPQHF
14	TRBV6-5	TRBD1	.	TRBJ2-7	TGTGCCAGCAGTTACCGGGACAGGGGATACGAGCAGTACTTC	CASSYRDRGYEQYF
13	TRBV10-3	.	.	TRBJ1-3	TGTGCCATCGGGCCAGTATCTGGAAACACCATATATTTT	CAIGPVSGNTIYF
11	TRBV10-3	.	.	TRBJ2-7	TGTGCCATCAGGACTGGCTACGAGCAGTACTTC	CAIRTGYEQYF
15	TRBV29-1	.	.	TRBJ2-3	TGCAGCGCTATGGACTTCTCCCTATACACAGATACGCAGTATTTT	CSAMDFSLYTDTQYF